This record covers a single TCR beta chain. The antigen remains unidentified. At one boundary the junction diverges from the germline segment, which might be a read error. Healthy bone marrow donors formed the donor group. The sample is drawn from a study of cytomegalovirus exposure and HLA in healthy donors. Study-wide results and caveats: The study listed 164 cytomegalovirus-associated TCR beta chains. What a later analysis showed was that several of the most significant clusters appeared linked to common viral pathogens. In a later analysis, at a false discovery rate of 0.05, roughly 17,000 TCR beta sequences matched HLA alleles.

The length of the CDR3 is 12 residues. The germline gives CDR1 ENHRY, CDR2 SYGVKD. The study ran its PCR with 60 Vbeta and 13 Jbeta primers. TCRdb's table, derived via immunoSEQ multiplex PCR, lists solely in-frame clones and lacks some. In the table there are over 130,000 clones, around 60% of which are singletons. This TCR was recovered from a woman aged 60-75 years in good health and CMV-seropositive. The chain employs TRBV10-3 and TRBJ2-1, with TRBD2 as a possible D gene (6 bases). Sequencing input: PBMCs. CDR3 coding DNA: TGCCTTCGGGGGAGGCGAGTAGATGAGCAGTTCTTC. Translation gives CLRGRRVDEQFF.